The 26 T cell receptor beta chains reported below all come from one sample, sequenced in a study of cytomegalovirus exposure and HLA in healthy donors. PCR used 60 Vbeta primers and 13 Jbeta primers. Only in-frame clones appear in the TCRdb table, and some are missing; sequencing was by immunoSEQ multiplex PCR. The table shows about 140,000 clones, with around 80% occurring only once. The sample was PBMCs. The source is a man aged 35 to 55 in good health and CMV-seropositive.

The CDR3 DNA is TGTGCCAGCAGCTTACAGGGGCAGGGTCTCGGAAAACTGTTTTTT. It yields the protein CASSLQGQGLGKLFF. The rearrangement links TRBV7-6 to TRBJ1-4; D might be TRBD1 (6 bases). Germline CDR1 is SGHVS and CDR2 is FNYEAQ. The CDR3 runs to 15 residues. Deletions cut 2 bases from V and 10 bases from J, with 17 bases between.

This clone showed up just a few times. The V call is TRBV5-8, the J call TRBJ2-7, with 8 bases matching TRBD1. V dropped 4 bases and J dropped 0; count of bases not matched to a gene: 9. Germline CDR1 SGHTS, CDR2 YDEGEE. This CDR3 has 16 amino acids. CDR3 DNA sequence: TGTGCCAGCAGCACCAGGACAGGGACCCACTCCTACGAGCAGTACTTC. This codes for CASSTRTGTHSYEQYF.

The V call is TRBV5-4, the J call TRBJ1-6; D is unresolved. Between the trimmed V and J ends, which lost 0 bases and 5 bases, there was a span of 9 bases. CDR1 and CDR2 (germline): SGHNT, YYREEE (reference sequence). The CDR3 loop spans 15 amino acids. CDR3 DNA: TGTGCCAGCAGCTTGGAGTCTAGTCATAATTCACCCCTCCACTTT. This translates into CASSLESSHNSPLHF. Complete variable domain (other parts from reference TRBV5-4 and TRBJ1-6): ETGVTQSPTHLIKTRGQQVTLRCSSQSGHNTVSWYQQALGQGPQFIFQYYREEENGRGNFPPRFSGLQFPNYSSELNVNALELDDSALYLCASSLESSHNSPLHFGNGTRLTVT.

CDR3 nucleotides: TGTGCCAGCAGGGGGAGGGTTTACGAGCAGTACTTC. This gives the protein CASRGRVYEQYF. The genes are TRBV2 and TRBJ2-7; TRBD2 matches 7 bases. There are 12 residues in the CDR3. In germline, CDR1 is SNHLY, CDR2 FYNNEI. V was pared by 6 bases and J by 4 bases, with 3 bases of the junction left unmatched. The full variable domain, its missing parts supplied by reference TRBV2 and TRBJ2-7, is EPEVTQTPSHQVTQMGQEVILRCVPISNHLYFYWYRQILGQKVEFLVSFYNNEISEKSEIFDDQFSVERPDGSNFTLKIRSTKLEDSAMYFCASRGRVYEQYFGPGTRLTVT.

V and J are TRBV19 and TRBJ1-1, with a weak D call TRBD1 (6 bases). Between the trimmed V and J ends, which lost 6 bases and 0 bases, there was a span of 8 bases. CDR1 is LNHDA and CDR2 is SQIVND in the germline V gene (reference sequence). The CDR3 covers 13 residues. The CDR3 DNA reads TGTGCCAGTAGACAGGGCATGAACACTGAAGCTTTCTTT. Its translation: CASRQGMNTEAFF.

This chain links TRBV6-5 with TRBJ2-3, with D possibly TRBD1 on 6 matching bases. Trimming removed 6 bases at V and 2 bases at J, with 12 bases between. Germline V lookup: CDR1 MNHEY, CDR2 SVGAGI. The CDR3 runs to 14 residues. This chain's CDR3 is CASRLQGYTDTQYF. The CDR3 nucleotides read TGTGCCAGCAGACTACAGGGTTACACAGATACGCAGTATTTT.

The chain joins TRBV5-1 to TRBJ2-7, with TRBD1 matching over 8 bases. The CDR3 covers 14 residues. Germline CDR1 and CDR2: SGHRS and YFSETQ. After removal of 1 base from V and 5 bases from J, the junction contained 5 bases not matched to a gene. The CDR3 nucleotides are TGCGCCAGCAGCTTGACAGGGGGTAGCGACGAGCAGTACTTC. Protein product: CASSLTGGSDEQYF.

V usage is TRBV4-1 and J usage is TRBJ2-7, with D hard to call. Trimming shortened V by 4 bases and J by 0 bases, and 10 bases separated the two germline ends. Germline-derived CDR1 and CDR2 are MGHRA and YSYEKL. CDR3 size: 14 residues. The CDR3 coding sequence is TGCGCCAGCAGCCCCAATCCGAGCTCCTACGAGCAGTACTTC. Translated: CASSPNPSSYEQYF.

V is TRBV29-1 and J is TRBJ2-3; possible D gene TRBD1, 5 bases. CDR3 length equals 16 residues. The V and J ends lost 2 bases and 5 bases respectively, with 20 bases between them. Germline V gene data show CDR1 as SQVTM and CDR2 as ANQGSEA. The CDR3 sequence: CSVEWVTALRGDTQYF. CDR3 nucleotides: TGCAGCGTTGAATGGGTGACAGCCCTACGAGGAGATACGCAGTATTTT.

In its sample, this clone was seen a few times. In the same sample, other DNA sequences code for this CDR3. The rearrangement uses TRBV18 and TRBJ1-5; a possible D gene is TRBD1 (6 bases). This CDR3 has 17 residues. V lost 3 bases and J lost 2, with 17 bases in between. Germline CDR1 KGHSH, CDR2 LQKENI. The CDR3 region has the DNA TGTGCCAGCTCACCGACTGGGGGGGCCGGGGGCAATCAGCCCCAGCATTTT. This sequence encodes CASSPTGGAGGNQPQHF.

The chain has TRBV6-5 and TRBJ2-1; D not certain. The V end lost 0 bases, the J end lost 6 bases, and 6 bases lay between the germline ends. The CDR3 is 13 amino acids. Germline-derived CDR1 and CDR2 are MNHEY and SVGAGI. Written as DNA, the CDR3 is TGTGCCAGCAGTTACTCCAGTTTCAATGAGCAGTTCTTC. Its protein product is CASSYSSFNEQFF.

This clone has just a few counts. This chain connects TRBV6-1 to TRBJ1-4; D perhaps matches TRBD1 (6 bases). The V gene lost 4 bases and the J gene lost 8 bases, with 14 bases spanning the gap. This CDR3 is built from 14 residues. The V gene's germline CDR1 is MNHNS and CDR2 SASEGT. The DNA of the CDR3 is TGTGCCAGCAGTGCAACCCTACAGGGAGAAAAACTGTTTTTT. It specifies CASSATLQGEKLFF.

J is TRBJ1-3 and V is TRBV7-9; TRBD1 matches 7 bases. The length of the CDR3 is 16 residues. Germline CDR1 reads SEHNR; CDR2 reads FQNEAQ (reference sequence). Unmatched junction bases numbered 5, after V lost 3 bases and J lost 0 bases. The CDR3 region has the DNA TGTGCCAGCAGCTTGGGACAGCCCTCCTCTGGAAACACCATATATTTT. Translated: CASSLGQPSSGNTIYF.

This clone was seen a single time. The same CDR3 arises from other DNA sequences in this sample as well. J is TRBJ1-2 and V is TRBV27, with 9 bases lining up with TRBD1. After removal of 4 bases from V and 1 base from J, the junction contained 1 base not matched to a gene. Germline-derived CDR1 and CDR2 are MNHEY and SMNVEV (reference sequence). This CDR3 spans 14 amino acids. The CDR3 DNA reads TGTGCCAGCAGTTCGGGACAGGGTAACTATGGCTACACCTTC. Amino acids: CASSSGQGNYGYTF.

The chain recombines TRBV6-5 with TRBJ2-7, with 7 bases matching TRBD2. V shed 3 bases, J shed 4 bases, and the junction held 6 bases outside the gene matches. This CDR3 spans 14 amino acids. From germline, CDR1 is MNHEY and CDR2 SVGAGI. The CDR3 here is CASSYGRASYEQYF. Here the CDR3 DNA reads TGTGCCAGCAGTTATGGGAGGGCCAGTTACGAGCAGTACTTC.

This clone has only one observation. The chain employs TRBV15 and TRBJ2-3, with 9 positions matching TRBD1. Per the germline V gene, CDR1 is LNHNV and CDR2 is YYDKDF (reference sequence). Losses at the gene ends were 1 base for V and 0 bases for J; bases not matched to a gene: 8. The CDR3 loop spans 18 amino acids. CDR3 DNA: TGTGCCACCAGCAGAGGGGGACAGGGTCGCCGTAGCACAGATACGCAGTATTTT. It encodes CATSRGGQGRRSTDTQYF.

This sequence joins TRBV2 and TRBJ1-5; possible D gene TRBD1, 5 bases. Trimming cost V 11 bases and J 0 bases, with 23 bases left between them. There are 17 residues in the CDR3. Germline CDR1 and CDR2: SNHLY and FYNNEI. In nucleotides, the CDR3 is TGTGCCGGAGATTGGACAACTTTCTCCCATAGCAATCAGCCCCAGCATTTT. Its translation is CAGDWTTFSHSNQPQHF.

The chain links TRBV10-3 to TRBJ2-7; 12 bases align to TRBD2. The CDR3 covers 16 residues. V was clipped by 4 bases and J by 4 bases; unmatched bases: 8. Germline-derived CDR1 and CDR2 are ENHRY and SYGVKD. CDR3: CAISGASGGALYEQYF. CDR3 nucleotide sequence: TGTGCCATCAGTGGGGCTAGCGGGGGGGCCTTATACGAGCAGTACTTC.

The chain carries TRBV6-1 and TRBJ1-1; 7 bases match TRBD1. Germline assignment: CDR1 MNHNS and CDR2 SASEGT. The CDR3 has 13 residues. The V and J ends lost 6 bases and 6 bases, in that order; junction bases with no gene match: 7. This CDR3 is CASRITGDAEAFF. Written as DNA, the CDR3 is TGTGCCAGCAGGATCACAGGGGATGCTGAAGCTTTCTTT.

This clone was counted between two and nine times. Different DNA sequences within this sample yield the same CDR3. The V call is TRBV5-6, the J call TRBJ1-6; no clear D gene. Trimming pared 2 bases from V and 0 bases from J, leaving 6 bases between. CDR3 length: 15 residues. Germline V gene data show CDR1 as SGHDT and CDR2 as YYEEEE. The CDR3: CASSFRSSYNSPLHF. CDR3 coding DNA: TGTGCCAGCAGCTTCCGGAGCTCCTATAATTCACCCCTCCACTTT.

V is TRBV4-1 and J is TRBJ2-5; TRBD2 matches at 8 bases. CDR3 size: 15 residues. Per the germline V gene, CDR1 is MGHRA and CDR2 is YSYEKL. V gave up 1 base and J gave up 9 bases; unmatched junction bases: 10. The CDR3: CASSQGSGGVGAQYF. As DNA, the CDR3 is TGCGCCAGCAGCCAAGGATCGGGGGGGGTGGGGGCCCAGTACTTC.

This chain links TRBV28 with TRBJ1-5; D possibly corresponds to TRBD1 (5 bases). V was cut by 2 bases and J by 7 bases, with 15 bases left in between. From germline, CDR1 is MDHEN and CDR2 SYDVKM. The CDR3 length is 15 residues. Here the CDR3 reads CASSLGQGLGQPQHF. DNA for the CDR3: TGTGCCAGCAGTTTAGGGCAGGGCCTAGGGCAGCCCCAGCATTTT.

This rearrangement joins TRBV2 to TRBJ2-5; 8 bases align to TRBD2. Trimming removed 7 bases from V and 7 bases from J; junction bases left unmatched: 11. The V gene's germline CDR1 is SNHLY and CDR2 FYNNEI. The CDR3 consists of 14 residues. CDR3 in amino acids: CASKAGDVKGTQYF. The CDR3 nucleotides read TGTGCCAGCAAAGCGGGGGATGTTAAGGGGACCCAGTACTTC.

This sequence joins TRBV2 and TRBJ1-4; D unresolved. Germline V lookup: CDR1 SNHLY, CDR2 FYNNEI. V was cut by 7 bases and J by 5 bases, with 20 bases left in between. The CDR3 covers 16 residues. In DNA form, the CDR3 reads TGTGCCAGCACACGAGGGCCGGGTGGCAGGAATGAAAAACTGTTTTTT. Encoded protein: CASTRGPGGRNEKLFF.

This chain connects TRBV5-5 to TRBJ1-5; 7 bases match TRBD1. Germline CDR1 is SGHKS and CDR2 is YYEKEE (reference sequence). The junction had 6 bases not matched to a gene; V was cut back by 3 bases and J by 0 bases. This CDR3 is built from 16 residues. The CDR3 bases are TGTGCCAGCAGCTCACGGACAGGTTATAGCAATCAGCCCCAGCATTTT. Encoded protein: CASSSRTGYSNQPQHF. Together with reference TRBV5-5 and TRBJ1-5, the CDR3 gives the full variable domain: DAGVTQSPTHLIKTRGQQVTLRCSPISGHKSVSWYQQVLGQGPQFIFQYYEKEERGRGNFPDRFSARQFPNYSSELNVNALLLGDSALYLCASSSRTGYSNQPQHFGDGTRLSIL.

The rearrangement joins TRBV7-2 to TRBJ1-4; D unclear. Germline values: CDR1 SGHTA, CDR2 FQGNSA. V dropped 2 bases and J dropped 4 bases, with 11 bases sitting between them. The length of the CDR3 is 15 residues. CDR3 sequence: CASSLNGRLNEKLFF. The CDR3 DNA follows: TGTGCCAGCAGCTTAAACGGCAGACTTAATGAAAAACTGTTTTTT.